These T cell receptor beta chains were read from a single sample in a study of T cell clones after liver transplantation. Clones were sequenced by immunoSEQ multiplex PCR, and TCRdb holds only the in-frame ones, with some missing. Counted here are about 7,900 clones, roughly 80% occurring once; the ten biggest clones make up around 40%. The sequenced sample was CD8+ T cells from blood, obtained before liver transplant. The receptors originated from a human donor who received a liver transplant. CDR3s include the opening cysteine and the closing phenylalanine or tryptophan.

v_gene	j_gene	CDR3aa
TRBV15	TRBJ1-2	CATSTVEDYGYTF
TRBV14	TRBJ1-1	CASSQDPREFTAMNTEAFF
TRBV11-2	TRBJ2-3	CASSFLAGTRTDTQYF
TRBV2	TRBJ2-5	CASSEWSTSGDQETQYF
TRBV4-2	TRBJ2-3	CASSQPPGQLGSDTQYF
TRBV6-1	TRBJ2-7	CASTLPDNYEQYF
TRBV11-3	TRBJ2-3	CASSSGLAGGPSTDTQYF
TRBV6-4	TRBJ1-1	CASSGPSRNTEAFF
TRBV28	TRBJ1-1	CASSAIQGMNTEAFF
TRBV28	TRBJ2-1	CASSFLSGEGHNEQFF
TRBV7-8	TRBJ2-7	CASSLGPGQNSYEQYF
TRBV5-6	TRBJ2-3	CASSRQGPDTQYF
TRBV9	TRBJ2-1	CASSETGWSYNEQFF
TRBV7-8	TRBJ1-5	CASSLGSATGQPQHF